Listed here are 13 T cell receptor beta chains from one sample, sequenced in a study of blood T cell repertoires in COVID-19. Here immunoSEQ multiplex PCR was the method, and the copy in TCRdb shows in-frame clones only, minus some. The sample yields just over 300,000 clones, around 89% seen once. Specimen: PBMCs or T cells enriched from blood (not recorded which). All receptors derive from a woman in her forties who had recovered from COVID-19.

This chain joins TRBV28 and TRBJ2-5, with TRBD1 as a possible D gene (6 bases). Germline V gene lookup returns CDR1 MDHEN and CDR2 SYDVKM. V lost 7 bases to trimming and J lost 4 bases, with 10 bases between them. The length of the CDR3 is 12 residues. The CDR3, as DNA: TGTGCCAGCAAAACAGGGCGAGAGACCCAGTACTTC. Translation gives CASKTGRETQYF.

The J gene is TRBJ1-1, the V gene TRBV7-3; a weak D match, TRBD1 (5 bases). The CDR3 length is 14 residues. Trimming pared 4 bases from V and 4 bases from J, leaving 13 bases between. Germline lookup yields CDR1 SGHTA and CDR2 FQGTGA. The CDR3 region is CASSYRAGGTEAFF. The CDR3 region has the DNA TGTGCCAGCAGCTATAGGGCGGGGGGCACTGAAGCTTTCTTT.

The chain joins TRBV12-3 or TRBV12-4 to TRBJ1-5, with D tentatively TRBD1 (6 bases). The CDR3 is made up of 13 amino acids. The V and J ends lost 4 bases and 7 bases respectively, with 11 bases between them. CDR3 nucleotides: TGTGCCAGCAGTTGGCAGGGGCAACAGCCCCAGCATTTT. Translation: CASSWQGQQPQHF.

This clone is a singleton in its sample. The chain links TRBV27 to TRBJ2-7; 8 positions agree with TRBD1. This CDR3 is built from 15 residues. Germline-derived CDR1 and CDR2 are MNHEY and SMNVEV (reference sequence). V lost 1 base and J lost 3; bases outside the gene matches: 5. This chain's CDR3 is CASSLFRTGNYEQYF. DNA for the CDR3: TGTGCCAGCAGTTTATTCAGGACAGGGAACTACGAGCAGTACTTC.

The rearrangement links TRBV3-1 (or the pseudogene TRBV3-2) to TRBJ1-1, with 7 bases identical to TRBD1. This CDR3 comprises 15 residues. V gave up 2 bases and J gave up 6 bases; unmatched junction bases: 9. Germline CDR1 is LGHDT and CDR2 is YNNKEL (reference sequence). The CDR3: CASSQLQGRVAEAFF. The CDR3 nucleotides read TGTGCCAGCAGCCAATTACAGGGGCGCGTTGCTGAAGCTTTCTTT.

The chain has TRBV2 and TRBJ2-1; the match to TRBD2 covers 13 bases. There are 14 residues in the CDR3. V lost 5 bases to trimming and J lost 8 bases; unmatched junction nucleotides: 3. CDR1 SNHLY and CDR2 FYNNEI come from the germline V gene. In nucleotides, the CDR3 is TGTGCCAGCAGTCCAGGACTAGCGGGAGATGAGCAGTTCTTC. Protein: CASSPGLAGDEQFF.

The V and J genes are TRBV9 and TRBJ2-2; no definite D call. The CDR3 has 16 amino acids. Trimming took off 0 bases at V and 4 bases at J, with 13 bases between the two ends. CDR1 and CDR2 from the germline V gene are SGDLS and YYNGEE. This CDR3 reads CASSVDPGVTTGELFF. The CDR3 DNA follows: TGTGCCAGCAGCGTAGACCCTGGAGTCACCACCGGGGAGCTGTTTTTT.

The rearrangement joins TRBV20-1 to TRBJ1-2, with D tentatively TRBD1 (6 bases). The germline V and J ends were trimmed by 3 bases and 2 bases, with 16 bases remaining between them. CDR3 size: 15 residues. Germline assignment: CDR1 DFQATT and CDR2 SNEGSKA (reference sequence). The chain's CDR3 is CSASDSQTGNYGYTF. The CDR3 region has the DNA TGCAGTGCTAGTGATTCCCAGACAGGAAACTATGGCTACACCTTC.

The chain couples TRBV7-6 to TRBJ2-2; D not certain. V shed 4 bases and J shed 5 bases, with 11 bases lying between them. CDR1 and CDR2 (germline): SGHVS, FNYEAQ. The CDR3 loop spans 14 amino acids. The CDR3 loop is CASSSSLNTGELFF. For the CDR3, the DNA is TGTGCCAGCAGCTCTAGTCTCAATACCGGGGAGCTGTTTTTT.

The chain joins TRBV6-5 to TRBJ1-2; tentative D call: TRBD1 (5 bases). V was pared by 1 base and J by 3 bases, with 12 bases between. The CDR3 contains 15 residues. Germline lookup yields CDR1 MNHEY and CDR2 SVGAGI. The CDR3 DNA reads TGTGCCAGCAGTTACTTGGGGACTGCAGACTATGGCTACACCTTC. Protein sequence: CASSYLGTADYGYTF.

The CDR3 sequence: CASSLLTTGSNQPQHF. DNA for the CDR3: TGTGCCAGCAGTTTATTAACGACAGGCAGCAATCAGCCCCAGCATTTT. The chain carries TRBV28 and TRBJ1-5, with D maybe TRBD1 (6 bases). Trimming removed 1 base at V and 1 base at J, with 11 bases between. Germline assignment: CDR1 MDHEN and CDR2 SYDVKM. The CDR3 covers 16 residues.

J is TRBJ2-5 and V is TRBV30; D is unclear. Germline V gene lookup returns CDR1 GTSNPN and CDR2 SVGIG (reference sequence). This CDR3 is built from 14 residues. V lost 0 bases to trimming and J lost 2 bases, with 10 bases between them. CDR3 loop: CAWSVLTVQETQYF. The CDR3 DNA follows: TGTGCCTGGAGTGTACTCACAGTACAAGAGACCCAGTACTTC.

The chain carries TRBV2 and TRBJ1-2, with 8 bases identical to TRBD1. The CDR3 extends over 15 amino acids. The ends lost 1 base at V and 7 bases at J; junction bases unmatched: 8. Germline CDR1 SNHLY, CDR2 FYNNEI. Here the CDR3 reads CASSEGGRGRVGYTF. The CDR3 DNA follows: TGTGCCAGCAGTGAAGGTGGCAGGGGGCGCGTTGGCTACACCTTC.